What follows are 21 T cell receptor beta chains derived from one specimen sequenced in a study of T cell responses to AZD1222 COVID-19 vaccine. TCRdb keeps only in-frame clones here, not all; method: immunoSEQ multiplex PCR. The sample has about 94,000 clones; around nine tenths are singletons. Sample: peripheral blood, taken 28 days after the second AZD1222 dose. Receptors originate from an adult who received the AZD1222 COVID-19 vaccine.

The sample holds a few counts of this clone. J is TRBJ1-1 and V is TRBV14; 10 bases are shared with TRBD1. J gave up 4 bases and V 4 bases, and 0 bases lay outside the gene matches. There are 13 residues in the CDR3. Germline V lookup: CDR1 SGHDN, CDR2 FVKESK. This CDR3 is CASSRDRGTEAFF. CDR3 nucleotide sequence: TGTGCCAGCAGCCGGGACAGGGGCACTGAAGCTTTCTTT.

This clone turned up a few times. The CDR3 sequence: CASSGSGLIPNSPLHF. CDR3 nucleotide sequence: TGCGCCAGCAGTGGGAGTGGCCTAATCCCCAATTCACCCCTCCACTTT. This chain joins TRBV4-1 and TRBJ1-6; D remains ambiguous. Trimming left V 6 bases short and J 7 bases short, with 19 bases between. CDR3 length equals 16 residues. Germline V gene data show CDR1 as MGHRA and CDR2 as YSYEKL.

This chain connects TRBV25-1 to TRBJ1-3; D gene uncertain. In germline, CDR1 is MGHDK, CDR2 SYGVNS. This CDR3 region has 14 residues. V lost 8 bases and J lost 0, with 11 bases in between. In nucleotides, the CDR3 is TGTGCCAGCTCCTCGGAACCCTCTGGAAACACCATATATTTT. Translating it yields CASSSEPSGNTIYF.

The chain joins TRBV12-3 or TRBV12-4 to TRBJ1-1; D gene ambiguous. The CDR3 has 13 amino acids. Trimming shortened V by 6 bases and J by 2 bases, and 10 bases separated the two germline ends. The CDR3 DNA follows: TGTGCCAGCAGCTTACACCTAAACACTGAAGCTTTCTTT. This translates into CASSLHLNTEAFF.

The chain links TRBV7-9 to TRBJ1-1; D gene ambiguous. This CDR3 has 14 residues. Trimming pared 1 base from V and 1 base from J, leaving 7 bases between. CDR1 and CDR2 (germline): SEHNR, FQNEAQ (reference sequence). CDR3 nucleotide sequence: TGTGCCAGCAGCTTAGTTGTGGGGAACACTGAAGCTTTCTTT. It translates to CASSLVVGNTEAFF.

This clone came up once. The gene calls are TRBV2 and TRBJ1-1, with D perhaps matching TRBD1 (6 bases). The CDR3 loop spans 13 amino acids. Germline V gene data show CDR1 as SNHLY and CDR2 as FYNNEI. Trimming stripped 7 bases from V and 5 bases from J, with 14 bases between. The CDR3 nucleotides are TGTGCCAGCATCTTGACAGGTGGAACTGAAGCTTTCTTT. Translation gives CASILTGGTEAFF.

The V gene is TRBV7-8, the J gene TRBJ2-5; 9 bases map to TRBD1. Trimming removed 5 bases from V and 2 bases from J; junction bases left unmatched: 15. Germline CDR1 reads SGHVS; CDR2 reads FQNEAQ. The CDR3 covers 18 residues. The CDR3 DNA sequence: TGTGCCAGCAGCCGAAGCCTAATAACAGGGGGCCTACAAGAGACCCAGTACTTC. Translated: CASSRSLITGGLQETQYF.

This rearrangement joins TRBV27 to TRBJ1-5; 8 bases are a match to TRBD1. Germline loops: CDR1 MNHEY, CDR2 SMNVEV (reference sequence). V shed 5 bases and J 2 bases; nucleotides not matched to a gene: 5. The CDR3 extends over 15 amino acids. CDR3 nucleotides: TGTGCCAGCAGTCCTGGGACAGGTGGCAATCAGCCCCAGCATTTT. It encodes CASSPGTGGNQPQHF.

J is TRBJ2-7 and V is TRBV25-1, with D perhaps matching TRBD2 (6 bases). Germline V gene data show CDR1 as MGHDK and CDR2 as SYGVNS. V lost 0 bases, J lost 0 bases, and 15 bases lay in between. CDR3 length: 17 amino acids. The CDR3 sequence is CASSEYLGSGSSYEQYF. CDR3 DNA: TGTGCCAGCAGTGAATACTTGGGGAGCGGGTCCTCCTACGAGCAGTACTTC.

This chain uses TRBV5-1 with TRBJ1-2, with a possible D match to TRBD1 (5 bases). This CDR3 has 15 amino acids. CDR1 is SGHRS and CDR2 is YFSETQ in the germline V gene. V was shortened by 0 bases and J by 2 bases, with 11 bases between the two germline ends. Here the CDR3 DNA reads TGCGCCAGCAGCTTGGCTCCAGGGCCGAACTATGGCTACACCTTC. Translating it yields CASSLAPGPNYGYTF.

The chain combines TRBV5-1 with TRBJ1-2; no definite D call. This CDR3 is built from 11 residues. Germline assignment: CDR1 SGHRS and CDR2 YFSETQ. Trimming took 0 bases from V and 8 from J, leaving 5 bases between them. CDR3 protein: CASSLGIGYTF. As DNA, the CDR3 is TGCGCCAGCAGCTTGGGTATCGGCTACACCTTC. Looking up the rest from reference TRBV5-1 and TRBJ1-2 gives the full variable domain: KAGVTQTPRYLIKTRGQQVTLSCSPISGHRSVSWYQQTPGQGLQFLFEYFSETQRNKGNFPGRFSGRQFSNSRSEMNVSTLELGDSALYLCASSLGIGYTFGSGTRLTVV.

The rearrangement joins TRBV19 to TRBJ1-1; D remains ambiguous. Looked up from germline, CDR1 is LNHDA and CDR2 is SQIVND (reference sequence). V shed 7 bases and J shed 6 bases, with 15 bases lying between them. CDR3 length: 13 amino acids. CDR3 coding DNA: TGTGCCAGTACGGGGATAACTCGCGCTGAAGCTTTCTTT. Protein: CASTGITRAEAFF.

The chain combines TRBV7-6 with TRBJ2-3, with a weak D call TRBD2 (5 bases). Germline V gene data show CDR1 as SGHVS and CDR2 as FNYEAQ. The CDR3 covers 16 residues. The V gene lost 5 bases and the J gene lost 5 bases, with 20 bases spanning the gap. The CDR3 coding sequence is TGTGCCAGCAGCCCGGATGGGAGAATCAACGGAGATACGCAGTATTTT. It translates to CASSPDGRINGDTQYF.

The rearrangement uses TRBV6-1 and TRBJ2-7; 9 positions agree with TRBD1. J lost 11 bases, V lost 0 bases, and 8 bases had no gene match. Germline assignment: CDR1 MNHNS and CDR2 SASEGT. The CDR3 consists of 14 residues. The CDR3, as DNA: TGTGCCAGCAGTGAAGCGCGAGAGGGGACAGGGAAGTACTTC. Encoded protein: CASSEAREGTGKYF.

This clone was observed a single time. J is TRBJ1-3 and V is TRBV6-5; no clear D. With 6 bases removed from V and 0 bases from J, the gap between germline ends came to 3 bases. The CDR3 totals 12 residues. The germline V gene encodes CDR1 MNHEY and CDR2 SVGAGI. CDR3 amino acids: CASSLSGNTIYF. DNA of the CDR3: TGTGCCAGCAGCCTCTCTGGAAACACCATATATTTT.

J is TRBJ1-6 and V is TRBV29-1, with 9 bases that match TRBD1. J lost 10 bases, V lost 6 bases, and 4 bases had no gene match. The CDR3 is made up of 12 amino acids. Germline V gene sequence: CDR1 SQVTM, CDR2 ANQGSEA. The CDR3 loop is CSVRQGDSPLHF. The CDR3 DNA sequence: TGCAGCGTCCGACAGGGGGACTCACCCCTCCACTTT. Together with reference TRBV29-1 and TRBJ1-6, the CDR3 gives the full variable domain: SAVISQKPSRDICQRGTSLTIQCQVDSQVTMMFWYRQQPGQSLTLIATANQGSEATYESGFVIDKFPISRPNLTFSTLTVSNMSPEDSSIYLCSVRQGDSPLHFGNGTRLTVT.

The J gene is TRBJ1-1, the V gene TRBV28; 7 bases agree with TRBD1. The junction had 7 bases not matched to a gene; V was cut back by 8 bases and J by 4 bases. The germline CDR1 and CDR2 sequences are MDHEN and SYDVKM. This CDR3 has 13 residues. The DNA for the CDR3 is TGTGCCAGCGGCCCAAACAGGGGCACTGAAGCTTTCTTT. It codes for CASGPNRGTEAFF.

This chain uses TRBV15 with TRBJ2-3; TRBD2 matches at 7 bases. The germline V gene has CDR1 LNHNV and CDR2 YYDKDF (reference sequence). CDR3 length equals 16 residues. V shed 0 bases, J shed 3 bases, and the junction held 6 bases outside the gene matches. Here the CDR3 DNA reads TGTGCCACCAGCAGAGATAGGCAGGGAGGGACAGATACGCAGTATTTT. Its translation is CATSRDRQGGTDTQYF. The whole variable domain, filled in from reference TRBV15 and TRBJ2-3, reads DAMVIQNPRYQVTQFGKPVTLSCSQTLNHNVMYWYQQKSSQAPKLLFHYYDKDFNNEADTPDNFQSRRPNTSFCFLDIRSPGLGDTAMYLCATSRDRQGGTDTQYFGPGTRLTVL.

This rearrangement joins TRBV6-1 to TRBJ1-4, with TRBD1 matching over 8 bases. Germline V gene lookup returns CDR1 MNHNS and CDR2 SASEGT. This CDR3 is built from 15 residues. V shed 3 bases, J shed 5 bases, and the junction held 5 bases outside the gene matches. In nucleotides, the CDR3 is TGTGCCAGCAGTGACCCTGACAGGGGCAATGAAAAACTGTTTTTT. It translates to CASSDPDRGNEKLFF.

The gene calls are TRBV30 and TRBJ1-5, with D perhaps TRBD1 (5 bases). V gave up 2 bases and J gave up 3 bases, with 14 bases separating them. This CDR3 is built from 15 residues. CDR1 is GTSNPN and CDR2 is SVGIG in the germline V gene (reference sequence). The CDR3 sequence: CAWSSIRGINQPQHF. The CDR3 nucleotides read TGTGCCTGGAGTTCAATTAGGGGTATCAATCAGCCCCAGCATTTT.

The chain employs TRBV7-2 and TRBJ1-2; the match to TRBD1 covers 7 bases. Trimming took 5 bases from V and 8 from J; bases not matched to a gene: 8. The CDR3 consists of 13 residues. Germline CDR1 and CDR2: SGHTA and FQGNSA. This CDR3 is CASSPRTGEGYTF. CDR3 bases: TGTGCCAGCAGCCCCCGGACAGGTGAAGGCTACACCTTC.